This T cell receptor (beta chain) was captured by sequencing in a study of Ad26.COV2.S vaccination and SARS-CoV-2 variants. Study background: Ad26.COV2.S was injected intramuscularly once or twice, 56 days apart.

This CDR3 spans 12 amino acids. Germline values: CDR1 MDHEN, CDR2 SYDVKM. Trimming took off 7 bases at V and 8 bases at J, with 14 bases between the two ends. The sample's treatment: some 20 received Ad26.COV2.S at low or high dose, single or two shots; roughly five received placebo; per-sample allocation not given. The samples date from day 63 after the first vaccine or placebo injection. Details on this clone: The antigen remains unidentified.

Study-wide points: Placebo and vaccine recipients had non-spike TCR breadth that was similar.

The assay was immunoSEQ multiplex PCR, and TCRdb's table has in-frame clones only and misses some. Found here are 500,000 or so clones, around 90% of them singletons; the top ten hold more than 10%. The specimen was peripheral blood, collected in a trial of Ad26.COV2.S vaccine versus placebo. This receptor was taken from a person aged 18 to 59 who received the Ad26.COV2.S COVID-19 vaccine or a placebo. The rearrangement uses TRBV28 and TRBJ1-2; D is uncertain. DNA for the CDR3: TGTGCCAGCACCCAAGCCGGGGTGGGCTACACCTTC. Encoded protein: CASTQAGVGYTF.